This T cell receptor (beta chain) came from a study of T cell responses to AZD1222 COVID-19 vaccine. With regard to this clone: The antigen is not known.

This CDR3 is 13 amino acids long. The V gene's germline CDR1 is SEHNR and CDR2 FQNEAQ (reference sequence). V was pared by 8 bases and J by 6 bases, with 10 bases of the junction left unmatched. Broader study findings: The donor group comprised mostly white British people and more females; the analysis possibly underestimated clonal diversity. Baseline serology detected seropositivity in only a handful of AZD1222 recipients. Repertoires were sampled only after the peak T cell response. Spike-spanning, vaccine-associated CD4 TCRs were dominant at 160-218 and 743-854.

Generated by immunoSEQ multiplex PCR, the TCRdb table keeps only in-frame clones and is missing some. This sample has fewer than 140,000 clones, with roughly 90% found just once. This sample comprised peripheral blood, obtained on day 0 of AZD1222 vaccination. The sequence was collected from an adult in good health. This chain joins TRBV7-9 and TRBJ2-7, with 7 bases identical to TRBD1. The CDR3 loop is CASLRGIRGEQYF. CDR3 nucleotides: TGTGCCAGCCTCAGGGGGATCAGGGGCGAGCAGTACTTC.